The clone carrying this TCR beta chain was found once. Its target is unknown. This specimen comes from a study of cytomegalovirus exposure and HLA in healthy donors. In the PCR, 60 Vbeta and 13 Jbeta primers were used. Only in-frame clones appear in the TCRdb table, and some are missing; sequencing was by immunoSEQ multiplex PCR. The sample lists about 180,000 clones; 76% were seen once. Study-wide points: According to reports, the classifier identified cytomegalovirus status with high specificity and sensitivity. Roughly even sequencing depth across donors was the assumption behind the presence/absence analyses. When analyzed later, the rates of TCR association showed variation by HLA locus, with DRB1 the most and HLA-C the fewest.

This receptor was identified in a woman in her twenties or thirties in good health and CMV-seropositive. The sequencing sample was made of PBMCs.

The CDR3 nucleotides are TGCGCCAGCAGCAGTTTCCGGGGGGGAAGGGATGAGCAGTTCTTC. It codes for CASSSFRGGRDEQFF. J is TRBJ2-1 and V is TRBV5-1; 8 positions agree with TRBD2. The CDR3 is 15 amino acids. CDR1 SGHRS and CDR2 YFSETQ come from the germline V gene. V was clipped by 4 bases and J by 8 bases; unmatched bases: 11. The full variable domain, its missing parts supplied by reference TRBV5-1 and TRBJ2-1, is KAGVTQTPRYLIKTRGQQVTLSCSPISGHRSVSWYQQTPGQGLQFLFEYFSETQRNKGNFPGRFSGRQFSNSRSEMNVSTLELGDSALYLCASSSFRGGRDEQFFGPGTRLTVL.